These T cell receptor beta chains were read from a single sample in a study of cytomegalovirus exposure and HLA in healthy donors. The method was immunoSEQ multiplex PCR; TCRdb's version includes in-frame clones alone and lacks a portion of them. The sample's table shows 130,000 to 150,000 clones. The material sequenced was PBMCs. These receptors were taken from a male donor in good health and CMV-seronegative. Both conserved end residues are trimmed from each CDR3. Each record gives: J gene, V gene, CDR3 length, CDR3 protein.

j_gene: TRBJ1-5
v_gene: TRBV7-8
len: 12
CDR3aa: ASSRAIRPETQH

j_gene: TRBJ2-1
v_gene: TRBV4-3
len: 15
CDR3aa: ASSQEDRHGSYNEQF

j_gene: TRBJ2-7
v_gene: TRBV29-1
len: 9
CDR3aa: SVDGIREQY

j_gene: TRBJ1-5
v_gene: TRBV19
len: 13
CDR3aa: ASRSGTGGDQPQH

j_gene: TRBJ2-1
v_gene: TRBV5-5
len: 16
CDR3aa: ASSLVPLADTSYNEQF

j_gene: TRBJ1-5
v_gene: TRBV28
len: 10
CDR3aa: ASSFAGQPQH

j_gene: TRBJ2-2
v_gene: TRBV4-1
len: 14
CDR3aa: ASSQDRGLDTGELF

j_gene: TRBJ2-1
v_gene: TRBV6-1
len: 12
CDR3aa: ASSEAGAYNEQF

j_gene: TRBJ1-3
v_gene: TRBV15
len: 14
CDR3aa: ATSPRTGGVGNTIY

j_gene: TRBJ2-1
v_gene: TRBV15
len: 14
CDR3aa: ATSRGQASSYNEQF

j_gene: TRBJ1-5
v_gene: TRBV5-1
len: 12
CDR3aa: ASSLGGLDQPQH

j_gene: TRBJ2-7
v_gene: TRBV6-6
len: 10
CDR3aa: ASSPSPSEQY

j_gene: TRBJ1-6
v_gene: TRBV7-9
len: 11
CDR3aa: ASSPTTGAPLH

j_gene: TRBJ2-5
v_gene: TRBV7-9
len: 13
CDR3aa: ASSLLERRGETQY

j_gene: TRBJ1-5
v_gene: TRBV5-1
len: 11
CDR3aa: ASSLEGREPQH

j_gene: TRBJ1-1
v_gene: TRBV6-6
len: 13
CDR3aa: ASSRPNAGGTEAF

j_gene: TRBJ2-3
v_gene: TRBV18
len: 15
CDR3aa: ASSPQSSGGARDTQY

j_gene: TRBJ2-7
v_gene: TRBV19
len: 13
CDR3aa: ASSVSGTALYEQY

j_gene: TRBJ2-7
v_gene: TRBV6-5
len: 13
CDR3aa: ASSYRGPTGSEQY

j_gene: TRBJ2-5
v_gene: TRBV6-1
len: 11
CDR3aa: ASSETGQETQY

j_gene: TRBJ2-7
v_gene: TRBV5-6
len: 12
CDR3aa: ASSYDRGSYEQY

j_gene: TRBJ1-2
v_gene: TRBV7-2
len: 11
CDR3aa: ASSLGVGEGYT

j_gene: TRBJ1-1
v_gene: TRBV5-1
len: 13
CDR3aa: ASSLGVTGDAEAF

j_gene: TRBJ2-5
v_gene: TRBV9
len: 14
CDR3aa: ASSVASGGGGETQY

j_gene: TRBJ1-4
v_gene: TRBV5-5
len: 11
CDR3aa: ASSLISGGKLF

j_gene: TRBJ2-3
v_gene: TRBV27
len: 14
CDR3aa: ASSLLGGHGTDTQY

j_gene: TRBJ1-5
v_gene: TRBV7-8
len: 14
CDR3aa: ASSSGTGYSNQPQH

j_gene: TRBJ2-5
v_gene: TRBV20-1
len: 8
CDR3aa: SGGPETQY

j_gene: TRBJ1-2
v_gene: TRBV7-2
len: 13
CDR3aa: ASSRGQGDNYGYT

j_gene: TRBJ2-3
v_gene: TRBV6-5
len: 11
CDR3aa: ASRLLMPDTQY

j_gene: TRBJ2-4
v_gene: TRBV5-1
len: 14
CDR3aa: ASSPQTGRAKNIQY

j_gene: TRBJ1-3
v_gene: TRBV9
len: 11
CDR3aa: ASSAGGAVPIY

j_gene: TRBJ1-2
v_gene: TRBV9
len: 13
CDR3aa: ASSVRGQGAVGYT

j_gene: TRBJ1-1
v_gene: TRBV2
len: 11
CDR3aa: ASGSRDFTEAF

j_gene: TRBJ2-2
v_gene: TRBV7-3
len: 15
CDR3aa: ASSPVGGRTNTGELF

j_gene: TRBJ2-7
v_gene: TRBV5-4
len: 13
CDR3aa: ASSSTGAKDYEQY

j_gene: TRBJ2-1
v_gene: TRBV5-1
len: 11
CDR3aa: ASSFEGNNEQF

j_gene: TRBJ1-4
v_gene: TRBV30
len: 9
CDR3aa: AWSVLEKLF

j_gene: TRBJ2-3
v_gene: TRBV6-5
len: 11
CDR3aa: ASSLVGTDTQY

j_gene: TRBJ1-5
v_gene: TRBV30
len: 14
CDR3aa: AWSPYLGASNQPQH

j_gene: TRBJ2-5
v_gene: TRBV28
len: 14
CDR3aa: ASSSSGGGWQETQY

j_gene: TRBJ2-1
v_gene: TRBV5-1
len: 12
CDR3aa: ASSLEASGGEQF

j_gene: TRBJ2-2
v_gene: TRBV30
len: 13
CDR3aa: AWSVVQSNTGELF